Listed below are T cell receptor beta chains from one sample, sequenced in a study of identical twins. TCRdb processed the 5' RACE reads anew with MiXCR; each CDR3 protein has one entry. Among about 520,000 distinct CDR3 sequences, approximately 22% were seen once, and the ten largest hold around 0.9%. These same records also appear under a second study, on T cells expressing NK-cell markers.

The source material was CD4+ T cells sorted from blood. These receptors were taken from a young woman in good health. The CDR3 runs from the conserved cysteine through the conserved F or W. Fields, in order: V gene, clone size, CDR3 length, D gene, J gene, CDR3 protein, CDR3 DNA. The D gene is left open where the match is weak. Clone size is stated in some rows and not others, as once, few, many or a class when expanded.

TRBV6-1	.	13	.	TRBJ1-3	CASIRDIGNTIYF	TGTGCCAGCATTCGGGACATTGGAAACACCATATATTTT
TRBV5-1	many	14	.	TRBJ2-7	CASSLGRGPYEQYF	TGTGCCAGCAGTCTTGGACGTGGACCCTACGAGCAGTACTTC
TRBV5-1	few	15	.	TRBJ2-7	CASSPTRASSYEQYF	TGCGCCAGCAGCCCCACCCGGGCAAGCTCCTACGAGCAGTACTTC
TRBV12-5	few	15	TRBD1	TRBJ2-7	CASGPGQGGTYEQYF	TGTGCTAGTGGTCCCGGACAGGGTGGAACCTACGAGCAGTACTTC
TRBV20-1	few	10	.	TRBJ1-1	CSASRVWAFF	TGCAGTGCTAGCAGGGTATGGGCTTTCTTT
TRBV5-1	few	15	.	TRBJ2-5	CASSLVTGRRETQYF	TGCGCCAGCAGCTTGGTCACGGGACGGCGAGAGACCCAGTACTTC
TRBV7-9	.	17	TRBD1	TRBJ1-1	CASSFSGTGPMNTEAFF	TGTGCCAGCAGCTTTTCAGGGACAGGGCCCATGAACACTGAAGCTTTCTTT
TRBV7-2	.	11	.	TRBJ2-4	CASSFGTVQYF	TGTGCCAGCAGCTTCGGTACTGTTCAGTACTTC
TRBV5-5	few	15	.	TRBJ2-1	CASSLWAASYNEQFF	TGTGCCAGCAGCTTGTGGGCAGCTTCCTACAATGAGCAGTTCTTC
TRBV21-1	few	14	.	TRBJ2-4	CASSRLAAKNIQYF	TGTGCCAGCAGCAGACTAGCCGCCAAAAACATTCAGTACTTC
TRBV2	.	17	.	TRBJ2-5	CASRRGLAHLIQETQYF	TGTGCCAGCCGGAGGGGGCTAGCCCATCTTATTCAAGAGACCCAGTACTTC
TRBV7-9	few	13	.	TRBJ2-2	CASSPLDPRELFF	TGTGCCAGCAGCCCCCTGGACCCCAGGGAGCTGTTTTTT
TRBV5-1	.	16	TRBD1	TRBJ2-1	CASSWGQVSSYNEQFF	TGCGCCAGCAGCTGGGGACAGGTCAGCTCCTACAATGAGCAGTTCTTC
TRBV27	.	9	.	TRBJ2-7	CASSFSQYF	TGTGCCAGCAGTTTCTCTCAGTACTTC
TRBV5-1	many	16	TRBD2	TRBJ2-3	CASSLGAGVMKDTQYF	TGCGCCAGCAGCTTGGGCGCGGGAGTAATGAAAGATACGCAGTATTTT
TRBV7-3	many	15	TRBD2	TRBJ2-5	CASSQNGGEQETQYF	TGTGCCAGCAGCCAAAACGGGGGGGAACAAGAGACCCAGTACTTC
TRBV10-3	few	16	.	TRBJ2-7	CAISESGPRGGYEQYF	TGTGCCATCAGTGAGTCGGGGCCCAGGGGGGGCTACGAGCAGTACTTC
TRBV9	few	15	.	TRBJ2-7	CASSVAEGTGYEQYF	TGTGCCAGCAGCGTAGCGGAGGGGACGGGGTACGAGCAGTACTTC
TRBV19	once	13	.	TRBJ1-1	CACSIQVDTEAFF	TGTGCCTGTAGTATCCAAGTGGACACTGAAGCTTTCTTT
TRBV6-1	.	14	.	TRBJ1-2	CASRVPGQRGGYTF	TGTGCCAGCCGAGTACCGGGACAAAGGGGCGGCTACACCTTC
TRBV19	.	14	.	TRBJ2-3	CASMKGWGTDTQYF	TGTGCCAGTATGAAGGGTTGGGGCACAGATACGCAGTATTTT
TRBV3-1	.	13	.	TRBJ1-4	CASSQAGDGKLFF	TGTGCCAGCAGCCAAGCAGGGGATGGGAAACTGTTTTTT
TRBV7-2	.	13	.	TRBJ2-7	CASSTRHPYEQYF	TGTGCCAGCAGCACGAGACACCCCTACGAGCAGTACTTC
TRBV9	.	16	TRBD1	TRBJ2-3	CASSVGTGRGTDTQYF	TGTGCCAGCAGCGTAGGGACAGGTCGGGGCACAGATACGCAGTATTTT
TRBV20-1	.	10	.	TRBJ1-1	CSAMGQRAFF	TGCAGTGCTATGGGTCAGAGGGCTTTCTTT
TRBV6-2/TRBV6-3	.	15	TRBD2	TRBJ2-7	CASSYRGTRTYAQYF	TGTGCCAGCAGTTACCGCGGGACTAGGACCTACGCGCAGTACTTC
TRBV20-1	many	14	.	TRBJ1-2	CSAREAIGRGTYTF	TGCAGTGCTAGAGAGGCTATTGGGCGGGGCACCTACACCTTC
TRBV6-1	.	13	.	TRBJ2-2	CASSDRPTGELFF	TGTGCCAGCAGTGATCGCCCCACCGGGGAGCTGTTTTTT